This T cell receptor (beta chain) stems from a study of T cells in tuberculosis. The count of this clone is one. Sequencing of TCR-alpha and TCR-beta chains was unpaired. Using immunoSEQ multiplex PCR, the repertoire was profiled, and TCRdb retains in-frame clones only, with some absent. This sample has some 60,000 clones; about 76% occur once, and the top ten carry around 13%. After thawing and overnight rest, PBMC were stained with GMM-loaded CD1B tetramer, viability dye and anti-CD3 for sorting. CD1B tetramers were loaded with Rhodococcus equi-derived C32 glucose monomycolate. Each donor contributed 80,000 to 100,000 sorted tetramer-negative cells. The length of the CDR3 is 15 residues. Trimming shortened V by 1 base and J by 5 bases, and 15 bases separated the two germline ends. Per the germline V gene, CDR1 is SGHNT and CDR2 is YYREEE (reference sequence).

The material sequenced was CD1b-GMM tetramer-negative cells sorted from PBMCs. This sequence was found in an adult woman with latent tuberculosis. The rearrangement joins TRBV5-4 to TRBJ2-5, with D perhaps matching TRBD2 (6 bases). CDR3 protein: CASSLPAGGGETQYF. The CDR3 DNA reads TGTGCCAGCAGCTTGCCGGCGGGCGGAGGGGAGACCCAGTACTTC.